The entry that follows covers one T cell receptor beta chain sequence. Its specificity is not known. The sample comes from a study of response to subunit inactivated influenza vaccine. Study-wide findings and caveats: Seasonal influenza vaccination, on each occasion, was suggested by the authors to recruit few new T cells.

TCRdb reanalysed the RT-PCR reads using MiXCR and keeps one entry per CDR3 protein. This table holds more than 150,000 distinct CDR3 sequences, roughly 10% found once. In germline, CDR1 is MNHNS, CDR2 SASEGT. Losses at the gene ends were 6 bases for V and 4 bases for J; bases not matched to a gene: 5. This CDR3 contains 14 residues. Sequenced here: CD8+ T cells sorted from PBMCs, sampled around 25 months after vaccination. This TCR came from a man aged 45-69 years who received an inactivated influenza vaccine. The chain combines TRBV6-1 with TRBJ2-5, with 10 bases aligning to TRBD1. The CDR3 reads CASRDRGVRETQYF. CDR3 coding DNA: TGTGCCAGCAGGGACAGGGGGGTCAGAGAGACCCAGTACTTC.